This is a list of T cell receptor beta chains from one sample in a study of blood T cells in healthy people across ages. TCRdb recomputed calls from the 5' RACE reads with MiXCR, one row per CDR3 protein. The sample has fewer than 900,000 distinct CDR3 sequences, roughly 41% seen once. The sample was blood. Receptor source: a woman aged 55-70 years in good health. The CDR3 runs from the conserved cysteine through the conserved F or W. A D gene is named only where the DNA matches it firmly. Only some rows state a clone size, as once, few, many or a class for expanded clones.

j_gene | v_gene | len | abundance | d_gene | CDR3aa | CDR3nt
TRBJ2-1 | TRBV6-2/TRBV6-3 | 15 | . | TRBD2 | CASSYLGEGRNEQFF | TGTGCCAGCAGTTATCTCGGGGAGGGCCGGAATGAGCAGTTCTTC
TRBJ2-1 | TRBV4-2 | 24 | . | . | CASSQDRGGVRGRFDRVSYNEQFF | TGTGCCAGCAGCCAAGATCGGGGCGGGGTAAGGGGGCGGTTTGACAGGGTCTCCTACAATGAGCAGTTCTTC
TRBJ2-5 | TRBV20-1 | 12 | once | TRBD1 | CSAQTGVETQYF | TGCAGTGCCCAGACAGGGGTGGAGACCCAGTACTTC
TRBJ2-1 | TRBV12-3/TRBV12-4 | 14 | . | TRBD2 | CASSLGGGAREQFF | TGTGCCAGCAGTTTAGGCGGGGGGGCAAGGGAGCAGTTCTTC
TRBJ2-3 | TRBV12-3/TRBV12-4 | 18 | . | TRBD2 | CTSRGTLGTSAKGDTQYF | TGTACCAGCAGAGGGACTCTCGGGACTAGCGCTAAAGGGGATACGCAGTATTTT
TRBJ2-7 | TRBV29-1 | 13 | many | . | CSVVKQGPYEQYF | TGCAGCGTTGTTAAGCAGGGCCCCTACGAGCAGTACTTC
TRBJ2-7 | TRBV6-5 | 13 | many | . | CASTGVSSYEQYF | TGTGCCAGCACCGGCGTATCCTCCTACGAGCAGTACTTC
TRBJ2-7 | TRBV6-2/TRBV6-3 | 14 | many | TRBD1 | CASRTGTGSYEQYF | TGTGCCAGCAGGACCGGGACAGGGTCCTACGAGCAGTACTTC
TRBJ2-5 | TRBV5-6 | 12 | few | . | CASSYPLETQYF | TGTGCCAGCAGCTACCCCTTGGAGACCCAGTACTTC
TRBJ2-1 | TRBV20-1 | 14 | . | TRBD2 | CSARQREIYNEQFF | TGCAGTGCTAGACAGCGGGAGATCTACAATGAGCAGTTCTTC
TRBJ1-2 | TRBV20-1 | 15 | once | TRBD1 | CSARVRQGAYYGYTF | TGCAGTGCTAGGGTCCGACAGGGGGCCTACTATGGCTACACCTTC
TRBJ2-1 | TRBV29-1 | 17 | few | . | CSVEGGVGASTYNEQFF | TGCAGCGTTGAAGGGGGTGTTGGGGCCTCAACGTACAATGAGCAGTTCTTC
TRBJ2-7 | TRBV27 | 14 | . | TRBD1 | CASSWAGTDYEQYF | TGTGCCAGCAGTTGGGCCGGGACAGACTACGAGCAGTACTTC
TRBJ2-1 | TRBV3-1 | 16 | . | TRBD2 | CASSPGTSGLHNEQFF | TGTGCCAGCAGCCCAGGGACTAGCGGGTTACACAATGAGCAGTTCTTC
TRBJ1-5 | TRBV7-2 | 18 | . | . | CASSGEGWARVGNQPQHF | TGTGCCAGCAGCGGAGAGGGGTGGGCCAGGGTTGGCAATCAGCCCCAGCATTTT
TRBJ2-1 | TRBV14 | 19 | . | TRBD2 | CASSQDLGWASGESNEQFF | TGTGCCAGCAGCCAAGATCTTGGGTGGGCTAGCGGGGAAAGCAATGAGCAGTTCTTC
TRBJ2-7 | TRBV29-1 | 13 | . | . | CSVELDNSYEQYF | TGCAGCGTTGAATTGGACAACTCCTACGAGCAGTACTTC
TRBJ2-7 | TRBV27 | 13 | . | TRBD1 | CASSTGVAYEQYF | TGTGCCAGCAGTACAGGGGTCGCCTACGAGCAGTACTTC
TRBJ2-1 | TRBV5-1 | 18 | . | TRBD2 | CASSSRLAGGMGGGQQFF | TGCGCCAGCAGCAGTAGACTAGCGGGAGGCATGGGTGGCGGTCAGCAGTTCTTC
TRBJ2-7 | TRBV10-3 | 15 | . | . | CAISEMGGSYNEQYF | TGTGCCATCAGTGAGATGGGGGGCTCCTACAATGAGCAGTACTTC
TRBJ1-5 | TRBV7-6 | 15 | . | . | CASSLATGRNQPQHF | TGTGCCAGCAGCTTGGCTACAGGGCGCAATCAGCCCCAGCATTTT
TRBJ2-5 | TRBV12-3/TRBV12-4 | 12 | many | . | CASSFVSETQYF | TGTGCCAGCAGTTTCGTCTCGGAGACCCAGTACTTC
TRBJ2-5 | TRBV11-2 | 15 | . | TRBD1 | CASRSWGQGLETQYF | TGTGCCAGCCGAAGCTGGGGACAGGGTCTGGAGACCCAGTACTTC
TRBJ2-1 | TRBV3-1 | 18 | . | . | CASSQLTGVRGNYNEQFF | TGTGCCAGCAGCCAACTTACCGGAGTAAGGGGAAACTACAATGAGCAGTTCTTC
TRBJ2-1 | TRBV3-1 | 16 | . | TRBD2 | CASSGRSGSPYNEQFF | TGTGCCAGCAGCGGCCGCAGCGGGAGTCCCTACAATGAGCAGTTCTTC
TRBJ1-2 | TRBV3-1 | 12 | few | . | CASSQWVGGYTF | TGTGCCAGCAGCCAATGGGTGGGTGGCTACACCTTC
TRBJ1-1 | TRBV6-6 | 14 | . | TRBD1 | CASRTGQENTEAFF | TGTGCCAGCAGAACCGGACAGGAGAACACTGAAGCTTTCTTT
TRBJ2-1 | TRBV7-8 | 15 | . | TRBD2 | CASSLSLAGGNEQFF | TGTGCCAGCAGCTTAAGCCTAGCGGGAGGGAATGAGCAGTTCTTC
TRBJ2-7 | TRBV2 | 13 | . | . | CASSYRAVYEQYF | TGTGCCAGCAGTTACCGGGCCGTCTACGAGCAGTACTTC
TRBJ2-1 | TRBV19 | 14 | . | TRBD2 | CACKREWSHNEQFF | TGTGCCTGCAAGCGGGAGTGGTCCCACAATGAGCAGTTCTTC
TRBJ2-5 | TRBV20-1 | 12 | . | . | CSAPFGQETQYF | TGCAGTGCCCCATTTGGCCAAGAGACCCAGTACTTC
TRBJ2-7 | TRBV7-2 | 14 | few | TRBD1 | CASSLATGGHEQYF | TGTGCCAGCAGCTTAGCGACAGGGGGCCACGAGCAGTACTTC
TRBJ2-6 | TRBV7-9 | 15 | . | . | CASMVGTSGANVLTF | TGTGCCAGCATGGTGGGAACCTCTGGGGCCAACGTCCTGACTTTC
TRBJ2-2 | TRBV5-1 | 17 | few | TRBD1 | CASSWSGQGQGTGELFF | TGCGCCAGCAGCTGGAGCGGGCAGGGACAGGGCACCGGGGAGCTGTTTTTT
TRBJ2-5 | TRBV11-1 | 15 | . | . | CASTHSRGAQETQYF | TGTGCCAGCACCCATAGTCGAGGGGCTCAAGAGACCCAGTACTTC
TRBJ2-1 | TRBV28 | 15 | . | . | CASSQTGFSYNEQFF | TGTGCCAGCAGTCAGACAGGCTTCTCCTACAATGAGCAGTTCTTC
TRBJ2-1 | TRBV27 | 14 | . | . | CASSRSEPYNEQFF | TGTGCCAGCAGCCGGTCTGAGCCCTACAATGAGCAGTTCTTC
TRBJ2-1 | TRBV6-5 | 16 | few | TRBD1 | CASSYGSGTANNEQFF | TGTGCCAGCAGTTACGGGTCGGGGACAGCAAACAATGAGCAGTTCTTC
TRBJ2-3 | TRBV4-2 | 15 | . | TRBD2 | CASSQSSGGADTQYF | TGTGCCAGCAGCCAGAGTAGCGGGGGGGCAGATACGCAGTATTTT